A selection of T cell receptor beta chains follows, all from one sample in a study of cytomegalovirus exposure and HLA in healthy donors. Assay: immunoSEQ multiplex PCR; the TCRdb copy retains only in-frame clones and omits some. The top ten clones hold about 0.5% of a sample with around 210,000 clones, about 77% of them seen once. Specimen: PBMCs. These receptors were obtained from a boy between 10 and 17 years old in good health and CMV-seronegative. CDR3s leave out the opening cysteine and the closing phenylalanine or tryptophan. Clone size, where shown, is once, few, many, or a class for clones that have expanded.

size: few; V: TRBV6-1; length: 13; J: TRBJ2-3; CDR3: ATRGLAGSTDTQY
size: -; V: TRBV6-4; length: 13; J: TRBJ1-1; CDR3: ASRTKAERNTEAF
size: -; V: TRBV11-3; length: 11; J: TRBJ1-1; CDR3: ASSLGQGPEAF
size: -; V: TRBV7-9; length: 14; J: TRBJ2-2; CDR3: ASSFQGQGASGELF
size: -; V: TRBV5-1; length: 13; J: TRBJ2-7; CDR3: ASREVGGISYEQY
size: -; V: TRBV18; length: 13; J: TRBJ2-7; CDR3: ASSGGTSGSYEQY
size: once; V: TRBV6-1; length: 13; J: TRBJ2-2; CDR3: ASSEATVLHGELF
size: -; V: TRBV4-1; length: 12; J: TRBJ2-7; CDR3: ASSQAGHSYEQY
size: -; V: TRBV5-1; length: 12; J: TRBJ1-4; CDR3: ASSFGYGGEKLF
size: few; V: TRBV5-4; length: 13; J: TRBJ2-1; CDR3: ASSRGTSTYNEQF
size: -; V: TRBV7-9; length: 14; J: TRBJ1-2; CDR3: ASSLSVGAANYGYT
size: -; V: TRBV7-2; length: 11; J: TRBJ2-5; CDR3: ASSLSVQETQY
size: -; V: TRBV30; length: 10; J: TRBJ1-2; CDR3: AWSARDYGYT
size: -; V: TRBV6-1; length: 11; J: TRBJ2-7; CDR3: ASSGAIPYEQY
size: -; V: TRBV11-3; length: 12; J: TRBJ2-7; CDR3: ASSLEGGYYEQY
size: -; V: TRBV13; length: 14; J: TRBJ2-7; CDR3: ASSASLGRGSYEQY
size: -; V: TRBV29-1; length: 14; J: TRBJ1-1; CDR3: SVQGTGVVRDTEAF
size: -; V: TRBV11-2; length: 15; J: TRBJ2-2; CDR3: ASSLFGGFANTGELF
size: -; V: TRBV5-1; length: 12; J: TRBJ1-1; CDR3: ASSLRQGGTEAF
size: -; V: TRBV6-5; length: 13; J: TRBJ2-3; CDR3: ASSYSSLAGGQRY
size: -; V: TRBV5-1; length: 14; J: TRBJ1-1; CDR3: ASSLVPLTASSEAF
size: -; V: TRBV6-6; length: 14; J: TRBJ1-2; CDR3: ASSYDAEAPLYGYT
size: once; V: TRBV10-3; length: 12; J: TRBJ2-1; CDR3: ATSQTSGRHEQF
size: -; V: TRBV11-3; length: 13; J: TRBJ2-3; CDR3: ASSSSGGASDTQY
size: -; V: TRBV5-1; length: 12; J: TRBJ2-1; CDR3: ASSPGTGRDEQF
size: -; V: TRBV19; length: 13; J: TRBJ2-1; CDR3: ASMRDREGLNEQF
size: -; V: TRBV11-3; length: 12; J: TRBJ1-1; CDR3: ASSLGEVDTEAF
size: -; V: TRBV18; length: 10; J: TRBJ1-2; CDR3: ASSPPGRGYT